The rows below give T cell receptor beta chains drawn from one sample of a study of blood T cells in healthy people across ages. TCRdb ran MiXCR on the 5' RACE reads and lists one entry per CDR3 protein. The sample holds 380,000 or so distinct CDR3 sequences; about half are singletons and the top ten take approximately 51%. Sequenced: blood. The receptors derive from a man aged 55 to 70 in good health. Each CDR3 is given with its conserved first and last residue. The D gene is left open where the match is weak. A row's size may be missing; if present it is once, few, many or a size class.

>TRBV20-1|NA|16|TRBJ2-1|NA
TGCAGTGCTGGCCCTGGGGGGCTAGCGGACCACAATGAGCAGTTCTTC
CSAGPGGLADHNEQFF
>TRBV4-3|few|16|TRBJ2-3|TRBD2
TGCGCCAGCAGCCACCTTAGCGGGAGGGGACCAGATACGCAGTATTTT
CASSHLSGRGPDTQYF
>TRBV7-9|NA|17|TRBJ2-6|TRBD1
TGTGCCAGCAGCTACCGGGACAGGGTCTCTGGGGCCAACGTCCTGACTTTC
CASSYRDRVSGANVLTF
>TRBV15|NA|15|TRBJ2-5|TRBD2
TGTGCCACCAGCAGTGTCACTAGCGGGAGTGAGACCCAGTACTTC
CATSSVTSGSETQYF
>TRBV12-3/TRBV12-4|NA|13|TRBJ1-6|NA
TGTGCCAGCAGTTTAAGTACGGATTCACCCCTCCACTTT
CASSLSTDSPLHF
>TRBV7-2|NA|15|TRBJ1-2|TRBD1
TGTGCCAGCAGCTCTAGGACAGGGAACGGCTATGGCTACACCTTC
CASSSRTGNGYGYTF
>TRBV10-3|NA|16|TRBJ2-5|TRBD2
TGTGCCATCAGTGAGTCGACAGCGGGAAGGCAAGAGACCCAGTACTTC
CAISESTAGRQETQYF
>TRBV6-1|NA|13|TRBJ2-7|NA
TGTGCCAGCAGTTCCGAACGGTCCTACGAGCAGTACTTC
CASSSERSYEQYF
>TRBV9|NA|14|TRBJ2-5|NA
TGTGCCAGCAGCCAGGGGCAGAACCAAGAGACCCAGTACTTC
CASSQGQNQETQYF
>TRBV25-1|NA|15|TRBJ2-1|TRBD2
TGTGCCAGCAGTGATGTGGCGGGAGATGACGATGAGCAGTTCTTC
CASSDVAGDDDEQFF
>TRBV4-1|NA|17|TRBJ2-1|NA
TGCGCCAGCAGCCCACTTCTTTCTAGGGGCCAGAACAATGAGCAGTTCTTC
CASSPLLSRGQNNEQFF
>TRBV7-2|NA|15|TRBJ1-5|NA
TGTGCCAGCAGCCTGACAGGTCAGAGAAGGCAGCCCCAGCATTTT
CASSLTGQRRQPQHF
>TRBV7-9|once|15|TRBJ2-7|TRBD2
TGTGCCAGCAAAGCCCCGAGCGGGAGTTTGTCGGAGCAGTACTTC
CASKAPSGSLSEQYF
>TRBV29-1|NA|11|TRBJ2-3|NA
TGCGGCGTTGGGCCGACAGATACGCAGTATTTT
CGVGPTDTQYF
>TRBV28|few|12|TRBJ2-7|NA
TGTGCCAGCAGGCTCATGGGCTACGAGCAGTACTTC
CASRLMGYEQYF
>TRBV21-1|few|14|TRBJ1-1|NA
TGTGCCAGCAGCCTACACGCGGCGAATACTGAAGCTTTCTTT
CASSLHAANTEAFF
>TRBV20-1|few|14|TRBJ1-2|NA
TGCAGTGCTAGAGATAGTGTCGGCGTCAGTGGCTACACCTTC
CSARDSVGVSGYTF
>TRBV28|NA|16|TRBJ2-4|TRBD1
TGTGCCAGCAGCCTATGGGTTGGGGCAGGGGGTAACATTCAGTACTTC
CASSLWVGAGGNIQYF
>TRBV12-3/TRBV12-4|few|15|TRBJ2-7|NA
TGTGCCAGCAGCCCCCTCCGGGGAGAGTCCTACGAGCAGTACTTC
CASSPLRGESYEQYF
>TRBV28|once|13|TRBJ2-3|TRBD2
TGTGCCAGCAAACTAGCGGGAGCTGATACGCAGTATTTT
CASKLAGADTQYF
>TRBV12-3/TRBV12-4|once|16|TRBJ2-1|NA
TGTGCCAGCAGTTGGGCCCTGGATAGGCGGGACCATGAGCAGTTCTTC
CASSWALDRRDHEQFF
>TRBV7-2|NA|17|TRBJ2-3|TRBD2
TGTGCCAGCAGCTTAACGGCTAGCGGGAGAGGCCCAGATACGCAGTATTTT
CASSLTASGRGPDTQYF
>TRBV29-1|NA|14|TRBJ2-3|NA
TGCAGCGTTGGACAGGTGGTTTCATCAGATACGCAGTATTTT
CSVGQVVSSDTQYF
>TRBV11-2|NA|13|TRBJ2-2|NA
TGTGCCAGCACAGGGGTGAACACCGGGGAGCTGTTTTTT
CASTGVNTGELFF
>TRBV28|NA|16|TRBJ2-7|TRBD2
TGTGCCAGCAGTTTCAAAATAGCGGGGGGCCCTTACGAGCAGTACTTC
CASSFKIAGGPYEQYF
>TRBV29-1|few|12|TRBJ2-7|NA
TGCAGCGTTGAAGCTGGGACTCAACTCCAGTACTTC
CSVEAGTQLQYF
>TRBV7-2|few|14|TRBJ1-1|NA
TGTGCCAGCAGCTTAGAGGGATTCCGGGTGGAGGCTTTCTTT
CASSLEGFRVEAFF
>TRBV9|NA|18|TRBJ2-3|TRBD2
TGTGCCAGCAGCCCACGGCTTAGCGGGAGGGCCGAAGGAGATACGCAGTATTTT
CASSPRLSGRAEGDTQYF
>TRBV7-9|many|15|TRBJ2-1|TRBD1
TGTGCCAGCAGCTTTTACAGGGGCACCTACAATGAGCAGTTCTTC
CASSFYRGTYNEQFF
>TRBV2|few|15|TRBJ2-4|NA
TGTGCCAGCAGTGACCCGGGGGCGGCCAAAAACATTCAGTACTTC
CASSDPGAAKNIQYF
>TRBV7-6|few|14|TRBJ2-5|NA
TGTGCCAGCAGTCACTCATCGTACCAAGAGACCCAGTACTTC
CASSHSSYQETQYF
>TRBV20-1|few|12|TRBJ2-7|NA
TGCAGTGGAGGGGAGAGCTCCTACGAGCAGTACTTC
CSGGESSYEQYF
>TRBV6-5|NA|15|TRBJ1-4|NA
TGTGCCAGCAGTTACAACCGCAACTCTAATGAAAAACTGTTTTTT
CASSYNRNSNEKLFF
>TRBV20-1|NA|18|TRBJ2-5|NA
TGCAGTGCTAGAGATCCCACCAGGGGAGGGGGTCGGCAAGAGACCCAGTACTTC
CSARDPTRGGGRQETQYF
>TRBV9|NA|15|TRBJ2-5|TRBD2
TGTGCCAGCAGCTTCGGGACTAGCGAGAAAGAGACCCAGTACTTC
CASSFGTSEKETQYF
>TRBV6-6|NA|16|TRBJ2-7|TRBD2
TGTGCCAGCAGCCAACCGGGACTAGCGGGAACGTACGAGCAGTACTTC
CASSQPGLAGTYEQYF
>TRBV29-1|NA|13|TRBJ2-5|NA
TGCAGCGTTGAGGCCCCGGGACGGTGGACCCAGTACTTC
CSVEAPGRWTQYF
>TRBV9|NA|14|TRBJ2-7|NA
TGTGCCAGCAGCCCATGGGACGGGTCCTACGAGCAGTACTTC
CASSPWDGSYEQYF
>TRBV29-1|few|10|TRBJ1-2|NA
TGCAGCGTTGGAGACGATGGCTACACCTTC
CSVGDDGYTF
>TRBV3-1|many|15|TRBJ2-5|TRBD2
TGTGCCAGCAGCCAAGATGACAGCGGGGGGAAGACCCAGTACTTC
CASSQDDSGGKTQYF
>TRBV7-2|NA|15|TRBJ2-1|TRBD1
TGTGCCAGCAGCTTGACAGGGGCGGACTACAATGAGCAGTTCTTC
CASSLTGADYNEQFF
>TRBV7-3|NA|16|TRBJ2-7|NA
TGTGCCAGCAGCGTAAGTACCAGCGAAACCCCCTACGAGCAGTACTTC
CASSVSTSETPYEQYF
>TRBV6-5|NA|18|TRBJ1-6|NA
TGTGCCAGCAGTTACTTACCGGGGGCGAGCTCCTATAATTCACCCCTCCACTTT
CASSYLPGASSYNSPLHF
>TRBV11-2|NA|16|TRBJ2-6|NA
TGTGCCAGCAGCCGCCGACTGAACTCTGGGGCCAACGTCCTGACTTTC
CASSRRLNSGANVLTF
>TRBV2|NA|14|TRBJ2-1|NA
TGTGCCAGCGGGGGGGCTGGAGGAGCCAATGAGCAGTTCTTC
CASGGAGGANEQFF
>TRBV7-2|NA|15|TRBJ2-5|TRBD1
TGTGCCAGCAGCTTAGGGGACAGAAGGGGAGAGACCCAGTACTTC
CASSLGDRRGETQYF
>TRBV12-5|many|12|TRBJ2-1|NA
TGTGCTAGTGGCCCTACTAGATCTGAGCAGTTCTTC
CASGPTRSEQFF
>TRBV15|NA|17|TRBJ2-5|TRBD2
TGTGCCACCAGCGGAAAAATAGGACTAGTTGGGGAGGAGACCCAGTACTTC
CATSGKIGLVGEETQYF
>TRBV12-3/TRBV12-4|NA|12|TRBJ2-1|NA
TGTGCCAGCAGTTTTTTCCGCAATAAGCAGTTCTTC
CASSFFRNKQFF